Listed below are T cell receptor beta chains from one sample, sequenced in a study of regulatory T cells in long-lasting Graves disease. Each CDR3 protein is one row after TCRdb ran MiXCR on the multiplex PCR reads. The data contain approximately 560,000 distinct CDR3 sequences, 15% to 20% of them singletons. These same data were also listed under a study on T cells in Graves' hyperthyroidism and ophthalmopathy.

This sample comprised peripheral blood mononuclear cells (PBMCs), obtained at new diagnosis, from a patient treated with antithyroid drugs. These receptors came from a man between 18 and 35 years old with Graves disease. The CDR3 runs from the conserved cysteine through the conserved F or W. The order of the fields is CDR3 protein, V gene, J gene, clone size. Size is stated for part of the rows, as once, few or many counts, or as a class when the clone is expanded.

cdr3_aa: CASSPDRYYNEQFF
v_call: TRBV28
j_call: TRBJ2-1
clone_size: many

cdr3_aa: CASSTFRNQPQHF
v_call: TRBV28
j_call: TRBJ1-5
clone_size: few

cdr3_aa: CASSQDRAHLTDTQYF
v_call: TRBV14
j_call: TRBJ2-3
clone_size: NA

cdr3_aa: CASSLSRNTGEPFF
v_call: TRBV28
j_call: TRBJ2-2
clone_size: NA

cdr3_aa: CSASRGYEQYF
v_call: TRBV20-1
j_call: TRBJ2-7
clone_size: many

cdr3_aa: CAIGTDEQFF
v_call: TRBV10-3
j_call: TRBJ2-1
clone_size: few

cdr3_aa: CSASLGGETQYF
v_call: TRBV20-1
j_call: TRBJ2-5
clone_size: many

cdr3_aa: CASSLGLSSYNEQFF
v_call: TRBV28
j_call: TRBJ2-1
clone_size: many

cdr3_aa: CASRLAGGNYEQYF
v_call: TRBV12-3/TRBV12-4
j_call: TRBJ2-7
clone_size: many

cdr3_aa: CASSAVGAADTQYF
v_call: TRBV7-3
j_call: TRBJ2-3
clone_size: many

cdr3_aa: CASSSGLAFDYEQYF
v_call: TRBV5-1
j_call: TRBJ2-7
clone_size: few

cdr3_aa: CASSFRSGEMYEQYF
v_call: TRBV13
j_call: TRBJ2-7
clone_size: few

cdr3_aa: CARTDRVEETQYF
v_call: TRBV30
j_call: TRBJ2-5
clone_size: many

cdr3_aa: CASSFVIGTDTQYF
v_call: TRBV27
j_call: TRBJ2-3
clone_size: many

cdr3_aa: CASSLVRGLQETQYF
v_call: TRBV5-1
j_call: TRBJ2-5
clone_size: few

cdr3_aa: CASSTQGRYNEQFF
v_call: TRBV19
j_call: TRBJ2-1
clone_size: NA

cdr3_aa: CASSPTLTRVYNEQFF
v_call: TRBV7-3
j_call: TRBJ2-1
clone_size: few

cdr3_aa: CASSEALDTEAFF
v_call: TRBV2
j_call: TRBJ1-1
clone_size: many

cdr3_aa: CASSIRPDEVDTQYF
v_call: TRBV6-1
j_call: TRBJ2-3
clone_size: few

cdr3_aa: CASSQGQNQETQYF
v_call: TRBV4-1
j_call: TRBJ2-5
clone_size: few

cdr3_aa: CATSGGSGNTIYF
v_call: TRBV15
j_call: TRBJ1-3
clone_size: NA

cdr3_aa: CASSEDLGNQPQHF
v_call: TRBV2
j_call: TRBJ1-5
clone_size: few

cdr3_aa: CASSPKGGYGYTF
v_call: TRBV27
j_call: TRBJ1-2
clone_size: many

cdr3_aa: CSVETGGPYNEQFF
v_call: TRBV29-1
j_call: TRBJ2-1
clone_size: many

cdr3_aa: CASSYDHEAFF
v_call: TRBV6-2/TRBV6-3
j_call: TRBJ1-1
clone_size: few

cdr3_aa: CASSLITSTEAFF
v_call: TRBV28
j_call: TRBJ1-1
clone_size: many

cdr3_aa: CASSLTGEANEKLFF
v_call: TRBV6-1
j_call: TRBJ1-4
clone_size: NA

cdr3_aa: CASSLELGVETQYF
v_call: TRBV5-1
j_call: TRBJ2-5
clone_size: NA

cdr3_aa: CASSEETNQPQHF
v_call: TRBV2
j_call: TRBJ1-5
clone_size: many

cdr3_aa: CASRNPGLAGEQYF
v_call: TRBV2
j_call: TRBJ2-7
clone_size: many

cdr3_aa: CASSRVWRVGLNIQYF
v_call: TRBV6-1
j_call: TRBJ2-4
clone_size: NA

cdr3_aa: CASSYSVKLRPYEQYF
v_call: TRBV6-2/TRBV6-3
j_call: TRBJ2-7
clone_size: many

cdr3_aa: CASSLVDAGQETQYF
v_call: TRBV5-1
j_call: NA
clone_size: many

cdr3_aa: CASSARGYTADTQYF
v_call: TRBV6-2/TRBV6-3
j_call: TRBJ2-3
clone_size: few

cdr3_aa: CASNRLYNQPQHF
v_call: TRBV6-1
j_call: TRBJ1-5
clone_size: few

cdr3_aa: CASSLAGSPLHF
v_call: TRBV12-3/TRBV12-4
j_call: TRBJ1-6
clone_size: few

cdr3_aa: CATENTGELFF
v_call: TRBV7-9
j_call: TRBJ2-2
clone_size: NA

cdr3_aa: CASSLEPGEQFF
v_call: TRBV12-3/TRBV12-4
j_call: TRBJ2-1
clone_size: many

cdr3_aa: CASSEYNRGGGETQYF
v_call: TRBV25-1
j_call: TRBJ2-5
clone_size: many

cdr3_aa: CAISEGTGPYEQYF
v_call: TRBV10-3
j_call: TRBJ2-7
clone_size: few

cdr3_aa: CASTVREASLEQYF
v_call: TRBV7-9
j_call: TRBJ2-7
clone_size: many

cdr3_aa: CASRGQGSQPQHF
v_call: TRBV6-2/TRBV6-3
j_call: TRBJ1-5
clone_size: NA

cdr3_aa: CSVAGEQFF
v_call: TRBV29-1
j_call: TRBJ2-1
clone_size: few

cdr3_aa: CASSQEVLAQRGETQYF
v_call: TRBV4-2
j_call: TRBJ2-5
clone_size: many

cdr3_aa: CASSLYWLAGHSGANVLTF
v_call: TRBV27
j_call: TRBJ2-6
clone_size: few

cdr3_aa: CASSLRLAETDTQYF
v_call: TRBV11-2
j_call: TRBJ2-3
clone_size: many